The rows below give T cell receptor beta chains drawn from one sample of a study of blood T cell repertoires in COVID-19. Data came from immunoSEQ multiplex PCR; TCRdb stores just in-frame clones and leaves some out. The sample holds some 530,000 clones, 70% to 90% seen once. Sequenced material: PBMCs or T cells enriched from blood (not recorded which). The receptors stem from a woman aged 55-69 years who had recovered from COVID-19. CDR3s include the opening cysteine and the closing phenylalanine or tryptophan. The D gene is left open where the match is weak. Not every row has a clone size; where given, it reads once, few, many or a size class.

j_call clone_size d_call v_call cdr3_aa cdr3_nt
TRBJ2-3 once . TRBV5-1 CASRPGTSSTDTQYF TGCGCCAGCAGACCCGGGACAAGTAGCACAGATACGCAGTATTTT
TRBJ2-6 once . TRBV11-3 CASGRSSGANVLTF TGTGCCAGCGGAAGGAGCTCTGGGGCCAACGTCCTGACTTTC
TRBJ1-5 . . TRBV5-1 CASSPTGGSNQPQHF TGCGCCAGCAGCCCGACGGGGGGGAGCAATCAGCCCCAGCATTTT
TRBJ2-4 . . TRBV10-1 CASRPPQGMNIQYF TGCGCCAGCAGACCCCCGCAGGGTATGAACATTCAGTACTTC
TRBJ2-7 . TRBD2 TRBV6-5 CASSMERGGVHEQYF TGTGCCAGCAGTATGGAGCGGGGGGGAGTCCACGAGCAGTACTTC
TRBJ2-7 few . TRBV9 CASSASHSSYEQYF TGTGCCAGCAGCGCCTCCCACAGCTCCTACGAGCAGTACTTC
TRBJ1-5 . . TRBV11-2 CASSLDLGGSSQPQHF TGTGCCAGCAGCTTAGACCTAGGAGGGTCTAGTCAGCCCCAGCATTTT
TRBJ2-5 . TRBD1 TRBV4-2 CASSQEETGQETQYF TGTGCCAGCAGCCAAGAGGAGACAGGGCAAGAGACCCAGTACTTC
TRBJ2-5 once TRBD2 TRBV24-1 CATSEPSGQETQYF TGTGCCACCAGTGAGCCTAGCGGGCAAGAGACCCAGTACTTC
TRBJ2-2 few . TRBV13 CASSQIRANTGELFF TGTGCCAGCAGCCAAATCCGAGCGAACACCGGGGAGCTGTTTTTT
TRBJ2-2 . . TRBV5-8 CASSLVGALTTGELFF TGTGCCAGCAGCTTGGTTGGGGCCTTGACAACCGGGGAGCTGTTTTTT
TRBJ1-5 few . TRBV7-6 CANLKPGHLSNQPQHF TGTGCCAACCTAAAACCGGGACACCTTAGCAATCAGCCCCAGCATTTT
TRBJ2-1 . TRBD1 TRBV5-1 CASSVPGQGGSSYNEQFF TGCGCCAGCAGCGTCCCGGGACAGGGAGGGAGCTCCTACAATGAGCAGTTCTTC
TRBJ2-7 once . TRBV11-2 CASSLGGHEQYF TGTGCCAGCAGCTTAGGAGGCCACGAGCAGTACTTC
TRBJ2-2 . . TRBV19 CASSIAGGRTGELFF TGTGCCAGTAGTATAGCTGGAGGGCGGACCGGGGAGCTGTTTTTT
TRBJ2-1 once TRBD2 TRBV11-3 CASSSGGGSPTEQFF TGTGCCAGCAGCTCCGGGGGGGGCTCCCCAACTGAGCAGTTCTTC
TRBJ1-2 . . TRBV29-1 CSVGGGGGGYTF TGCAGCGTTGGGGGAGGGGGAGGTGGCTACACCTTC
TRBJ1-2 . TRBD1 TRBV28 CASSLVLGGQDGYTF TGTGCCAGCAGTTTAGTGCTAGGGGGCCAGGATGGCTACACCTTC
TRBJ1-2 . . TRBV27 CASSPGVISNYGYTF TGTGCCAGCAGCCCTGGAGTTATCTCTAACTATGGCTACACCTTC
TRBJ1-5 . . TRBV28 CASRVTGNQPQHF TGTGCCAGCAGGGTGACAGGTAATCAGCCCCAGCATTTT
TRBJ1-6 . . TRBV12-3/TRBV12-4 CASTRDIDSPLHF TGTGCCAGCACCCGGGACATTGATTCACCCCTCCACTTT
TRBJ2-1 few TRBD1 TRBV6-5 CASSYGLIQGNEQFF TGTGCCAGCAGTTACGGCCTCATACAGGGGAATGAGCAGTTCTTC
TRBJ2-3 . TRBD1 TRBV28 CASGPDRFVDTQYF TGTGCCAGCGGCCCGGACAGGTTTGTAGATACGCAGTATTTT
TRBJ1-4 . TRBD1 TRBV28 CASSTTGQGFNEKLFF TGTGCCAGCAGTACGACTGGACAGGGCTTTAATGAAAAACTGTTTTTT
TRBJ1-1 . . TRBV6-6 CASSRQGGTEAFF TGTGCCAGCAGTCGCCAGGGAGGGACTGAAGCTTTCTTT
TRBJ1-4 . TRBD1 TRBV19 CASSIWKGAEATNEKLFF TGTGCCAGTAGTATATGGAAGGGGGCAGAAGCAACTAATGAAAAACTGTTTTTT
TRBJ1-5 . TRBD1 TRBV12-3/TRBV12-4 CASSRDRRQPQHF TGTGCCAGCAGTCGGGACAGGCGCCAGCCCCAGCATTTT
TRBJ1-5 . . TRBV5-6 CASSYRGGGQPQHF TGTGCCAGCAGCTATAGGGGGGGCGGTCAGCCCCAGCATTTT
TRBJ1-2 once . TRBV30 CAWNLLGTSGYTF TGTGCCTGGAACCTCCTCGGGACATCCGGCTACACCTTC